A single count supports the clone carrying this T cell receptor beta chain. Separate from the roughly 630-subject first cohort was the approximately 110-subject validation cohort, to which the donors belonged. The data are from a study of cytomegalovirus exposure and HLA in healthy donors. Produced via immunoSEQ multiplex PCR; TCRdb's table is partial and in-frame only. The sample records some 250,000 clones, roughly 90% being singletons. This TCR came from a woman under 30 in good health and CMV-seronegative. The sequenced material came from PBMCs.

The CDR3 DNA is TGTGCCTGGACAGGGGTAGCAAACACTGAAGCTTTCTTT. Encoded protein: CAWTGVANTEAFF. This sequence joins TRBV30 and TRBJ1-1; the D gene is possibly TRBD1 (6 bases). V gave up 4 bases and J gave up 2 bases, with 11 bases separating them. The germline gives CDR1 GTSNPN, CDR2 SVGIG (reference sequence). The CDR3 runs 13 residues.